This TCR beta chain was captured in a study of cytomegalovirus exposure and HLA in healthy donors. In the PCR, 60 Vbeta and 13 Jbeta primers were used. The repertoire was sequenced with immunoSEQ multiplex PCR; TCRdb's copy has only in-frame clones and lacks some. The data show 100,000 to 150,000 clones, approximately 15% seen once. The CDR3 has 13 residues. Trimming cost V 6 bases and J 9 bases; bases outside gene matches: 5. CDR1 is MDHEN and CDR2 is SYDVKM in the germline V gene. The sequence derives from a woman under 30 in good health and CMV-seronegative. Sequencing was performed on PBMCs. The genes are TRBV28 and TRBJ1-5; 10 bases match TRBD1. The CDR3 DNA reads as TGTGCCAGCAGCTCGACAGGGGGCCGGCCCCAGCATTTT. Encoded protein: CASSSTGGRPQHF.